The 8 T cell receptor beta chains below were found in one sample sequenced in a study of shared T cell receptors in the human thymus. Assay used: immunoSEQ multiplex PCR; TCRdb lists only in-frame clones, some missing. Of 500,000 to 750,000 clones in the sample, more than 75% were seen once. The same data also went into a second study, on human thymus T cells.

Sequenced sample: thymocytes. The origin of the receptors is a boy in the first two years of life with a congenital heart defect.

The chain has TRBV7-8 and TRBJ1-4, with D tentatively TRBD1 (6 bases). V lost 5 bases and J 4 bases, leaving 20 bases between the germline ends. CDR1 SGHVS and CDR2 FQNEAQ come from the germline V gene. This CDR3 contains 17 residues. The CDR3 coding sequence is TGTGCCAGCAGCCGCCAAGCCCGACAGGTTAATAATGAAAAACTGTTTTTT. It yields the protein CASSRQARQVNNEKLFF.

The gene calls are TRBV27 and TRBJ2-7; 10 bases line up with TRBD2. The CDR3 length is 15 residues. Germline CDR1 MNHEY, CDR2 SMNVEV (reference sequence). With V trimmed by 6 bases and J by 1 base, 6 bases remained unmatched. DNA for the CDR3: TGTGCCAGCAGCGGAGTAGCGGGAGGTTCCTACGAGCAGTACTTC. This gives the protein CASSGVAGGSYEQYF.

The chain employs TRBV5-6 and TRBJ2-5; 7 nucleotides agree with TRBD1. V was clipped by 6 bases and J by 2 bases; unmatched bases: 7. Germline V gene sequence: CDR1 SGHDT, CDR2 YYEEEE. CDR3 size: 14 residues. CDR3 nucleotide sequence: TGTGCCAGCACGCACAGGGGTGGGCAAGAGACCCAGTACTTC. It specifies CASTHRGGQETQYF.

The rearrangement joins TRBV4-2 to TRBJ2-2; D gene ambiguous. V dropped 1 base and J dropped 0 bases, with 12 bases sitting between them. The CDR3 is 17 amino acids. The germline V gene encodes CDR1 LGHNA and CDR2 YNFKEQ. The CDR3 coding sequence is TGTGCCAGCAGCCAAGCCCCCCTAGTGGCGAACACCGGGGAGCTGTTTTTT. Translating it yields CASSQAPLVANTGELFF.

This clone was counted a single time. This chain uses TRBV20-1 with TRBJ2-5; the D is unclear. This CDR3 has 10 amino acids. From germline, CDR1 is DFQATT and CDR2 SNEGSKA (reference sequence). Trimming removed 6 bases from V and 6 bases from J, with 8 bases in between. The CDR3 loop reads CSAPAQTQYF. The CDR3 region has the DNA TGCAGTGCCCCTGCGCAGACCCAGTACTTC.

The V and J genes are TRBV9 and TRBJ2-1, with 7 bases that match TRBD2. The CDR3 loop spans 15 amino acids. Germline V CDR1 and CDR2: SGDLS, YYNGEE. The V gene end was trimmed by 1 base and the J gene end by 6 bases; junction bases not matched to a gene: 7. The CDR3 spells CASSVRGRAGNEQFF. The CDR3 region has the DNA TGTGCCAGCAGCGTACGAGGGAGGGCCGGCAATGAGCAGTTCTTC.

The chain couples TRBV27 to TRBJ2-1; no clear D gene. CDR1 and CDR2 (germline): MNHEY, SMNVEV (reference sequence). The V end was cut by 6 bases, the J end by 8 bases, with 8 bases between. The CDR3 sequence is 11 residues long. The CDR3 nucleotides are TGTGCCAGCAGGCTAGGTGATGAGCAGTTCTTC. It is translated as CASRLGDEQFF.

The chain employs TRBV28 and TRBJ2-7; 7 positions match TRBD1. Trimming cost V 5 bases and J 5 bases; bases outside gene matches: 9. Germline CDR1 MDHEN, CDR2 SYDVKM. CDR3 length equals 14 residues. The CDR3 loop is CASSRRGQPNEQYF. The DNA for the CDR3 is TGTGCCAGCAGTCGAAGGGGACAGCCAAACGAGCAGTACTTC.